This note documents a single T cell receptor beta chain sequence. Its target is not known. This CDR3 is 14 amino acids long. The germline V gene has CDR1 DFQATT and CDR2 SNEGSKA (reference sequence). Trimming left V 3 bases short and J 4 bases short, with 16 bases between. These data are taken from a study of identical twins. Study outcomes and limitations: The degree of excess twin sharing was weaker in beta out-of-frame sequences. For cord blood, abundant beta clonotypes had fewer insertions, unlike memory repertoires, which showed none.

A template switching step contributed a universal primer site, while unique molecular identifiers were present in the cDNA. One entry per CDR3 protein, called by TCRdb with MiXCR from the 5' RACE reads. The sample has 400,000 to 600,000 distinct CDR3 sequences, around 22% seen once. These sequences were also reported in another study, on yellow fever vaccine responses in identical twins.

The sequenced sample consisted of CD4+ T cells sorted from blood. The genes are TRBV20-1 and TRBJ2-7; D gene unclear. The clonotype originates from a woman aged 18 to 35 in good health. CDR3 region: CSASRRNLLYEQYF. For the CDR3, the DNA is TGCAGTGCTAGTAGGCGAAATTTGTTGTACGAGCAGTACTTC.